The 31 T cell receptor beta chains presented below share a single source sample, sequenced in a study of T cell responses to AZD1222 COVID-19 vaccine. TCRdb's table, derived via immunoSEQ multiplex PCR, lists solely in-frame clones and lacks some. The repertoire consists of about 72,000 clones, with roughly 90% occurring once and the leading ten covering about 2.5%. Source: peripheral blood, taken on day 0 of AZD1222 vaccination. The origin of the receptors is an adult in good health.

J is TRBJ2-7 and V is TRBV2; 9 bases match TRBD1. V was pared by 6 bases and J by 4 bases, with 1 base of the junction left unmatched. The CDR3 has 12 residues. Germline CDR1 SNHLY, CDR2 FYNNEI. In DNA form, the CDR3 reads TGTGCCAGCAGGGACAGGGGATACGAGCAGTACTTC. Translated, it gives CASRDRGYEQYF.

The rearrangement uses TRBV19 and TRBJ1-1; 8 bases match TRBD1. Germline V CDR1 and CDR2: LNHDA, SQIVND (reference sequence). The CDR3 length is 18 residues. The J segment lost 1 base and the V segment lost 4 bases, leaving 14 bases of the junction unmatched. CDR3: CASSTKAIQGARNTEAFF. The CDR3 nucleotides read TGTGCCAGTAGTACAAAAGCGATTCAGGGGGCACGGAACACTGAAGCTTTCTTT.

The chain links TRBV30 to TRBJ2-3, with D possibly being TRBD2 (5 bases). The CDR3 totals 14 residues. Trimming shortened V by 4 bases and J by 4 bases, and 15 bases separated the two germline ends. Germline V gene lookup returns CDR1 GTSNPN and CDR2 SVGIG (reference sequence). In nucleotides, the CDR3 is TGTGCCTGGACTAGGACTCCTGGCGCAGATACGCAGTATTTT. Translated, it gives CAWTRTPGADTQYF.

This rearrangement joins TRBV6-2 or TRBV6-3 to TRBJ1-1; D perhaps matches TRBD1 (5 bases). The CDR3 runs 16 residues. The V gene lost 6 bases and the J gene lost 1 base, with 18 bases spanning the gap. CDR1 and CDR2 (germline): MNHEY, SVGEGT. The CDR3 nucleotides read TGTGCCAGCAGCCCCTACCCCGCAGGGACGAACACTGAAGCTTTCTTT. Amino acids: CASSPYPAGTNTEAFF.

This clone was seen more than once but under ten times. The chain is built from TRBV19 and TRBJ1-3, with TRBD1 as a possible D gene (5 bases). Germline-derived CDR1 and CDR2 are LNHDA and SQIVND (reference sequence). Deletions cut 4 bases from V and 0 bases from J, with 16 bases between. CDR3 length: 17 amino acids. CDR3 residues: CASSRYGALSSGNTIYF. The CDR3 DNA reads as TGTGCCAGTAGTAGATACGGGGCCCTCTCCTCTGGAAACACCATATATTTT.

This clone was seen once. This chain joins TRBV10-3 and TRBJ1-3; weak D call: TRBD1 (5 bases). CDR3 length equals 15 residues. The V end lost 4 bases, the J end lost 4 bases, and 14 bases lay between the germline ends. The germline V gene encodes CDR1 ENHRY and CDR2 SYGVKD. CDR3 in DNA: TGTGCCATCAGTGGTTCTGTGGGGGTCGGAAACACCATATATTTT. Residues: CAISGSVGVGNTIYF.

The V gene is TRBV24-1, the J gene TRBJ2-5; TRBD1 matches 7 bases. Germline-derived CDR1 and CDR2 are KGHDR and SFDVKD. The CDR3 consists of 14 residues. V dropped 4 bases and J dropped 5; count of bases not matched to a gene: 6. Here the CDR3 reads CATSETGSRETQYF. The CDR3, as DNA: TGTGCCACCAGTGAGACAGGGAGTAGGGAGACCCAGTACTTC.

The V gene is TRBV19, the J gene TRBJ2-7; D is unresolved. The CDR3 extends over 16 amino acids. CDR1 LNHDA and CDR2 SQIVND come from the germline V gene (reference sequence). The germline V and J ends were trimmed by 2 bases and 3 bases, with 17 bases remaining between them. CDR3: CASSISGNNLNYEQYF. For the CDR3, the DNA is TGTGCCAGTAGTATATCAGGAAATAACCTAAACTACGAGCAGTACTTC.

This clone was observed many times. The genes are TRBV2 and TRBJ1-2, with D maybe TRBD1 (6 bases). Germline lookup yields CDR1 SNHLY and CDR2 FYNNEI. There are 13 residues in the CDR3. The ends were cut back, 5 bases at V and 8 bases at J, with 15 bases in the middle. For the CDR3, the DNA is TGTGCCAGCAGTACCCTCGGGGGCCAGGGCTACACCTTC. This translates into CASSTLGGQGYTF.

This chain joins TRBV12-3 or TRBV12-4 and TRBJ2-1; 7 positions match TRBD1. The CDR3 is 13 residues long. J gave up 8 bases and V 7 bases, and 8 bases lay outside the gene matches. CDR3 DNA: TGTGCCAGCAACAGGGGAATAACGCATGAGCAGTTCTTC. This sequence encodes CASNRGITHEQFF.

CDR3 residues: CASSWAAGGQETQYF. The DNA of the CDR3 is TGTGCCAGCAGCTGGGCAGCGGGGGGACAAGAGACCCAGTACTTC. The V call is TRBV11-2, the J call TRBJ2-5; 9 bases fit TRBD2. The CDR3 sequence is 15 residues long. Germline V gives CDR1 SGHAT, CDR2 FQNNGV. The ends lost 4 bases at V and 2 bases at J; junction bases unmatched: 5.

The V and J genes are TRBV6-2 or TRBV6-3 and TRBJ1-6; TRBD1 is a possible D gene (6 bases). V was cut by 5 bases and J by 7 bases, with 12 bases left in between. Germline V gene data show CDR1 as MNHEY and CDR2 as SVGEGT. The CDR3 sequence is 14 residues long. Written as DNA, the CDR3 is TGTGCCAGCAGTGGCCCAGGGGCGAATTCACCCCTCCACTTT. Translation gives CASSGPGANSPLHF.

V is TRBV12-3 or TRBV12-4 and J is TRBJ2-7; D may be TRBD2 (5 bases). V was trimmed by 8 bases and J by 4 bases, leaving 15 bases between them. The CDR3 is 13 residues long. DNA for the CDR3: TGTGCCAGCCGTCACCCGGGATCGTACGAGCAGTACTTC. Translated, it gives CASRHPGSYEQYF.

The V and J genes are TRBV18 and TRBJ2-1; 10 bases line up with TRBD2. This CDR3 contains 16 residues. Germline V lookup: CDR1 KGHSH, CDR2 LQKENI. The V gene end was trimmed by 0 bases and the J gene end by 4 bases; junction bases not matched to a gene: 3. CDR3 bases: TGTGCCAGCTCACCACCAAGCGGGAGGGGGTACAATGAGCAGTTCTTC. It encodes CASSPPSGRGYNEQFF.

This clone showed up just once. The J gene is TRBJ1-2, the V gene TRBV7-3, with 8 positions matching TRBD1. The CDR3 loop spans 14 amino acids. In germline, CDR1 is SGHTA, CDR2 FQGTGA. Unmatched junction bases numbered 7, after V lost 5 bases and J lost 5 bases. CDR3 nucleotide sequence: TGTGCCAGCAGCCTCGGACAGGGAGGGTATGGCTACACCTTC. Its protein product is CASSLGQGGYGYTF.

The CDR3 nucleotides are TGTGCCTGGGACCCCGGCATTTCACCCCTCCACTTT. It yields the protein CAWDPGISPLHF. The chain joins TRBV30 to TRBJ1-6; D gene ambiguous. CDR3 length: 12 residues. The V and J ends lost 5 bases and 9 bases respectively, with 11 bases between them. CDR1 is GTSNPN and CDR2 is SVGIG in the germline V gene (reference sequence).

V and J are TRBV19 and TRBJ1-5, with D unclear. The germline gives CDR1 LNHDA, CDR2 SQIVND (reference sequence). V lost 4 bases, J lost 0 bases, and 4 bases lay in between. The CDR3 is 13 amino acids. This CDR3 is CASSKVSNQPQHF. DNA of the CDR3: TGTGCCAGTAGTAAAGTTAGCAATCAGCCCCAGCATTTT.

J is TRBJ1-3 and V is TRBV29-1; D remains ambiguous. CDR1 is SQVTM, CDR2 ANQGSEA, per germline. Trimming left V 3 bases short and J 2 bases short, with 2 bases between. The CDR3 extends over 11 amino acids. Here the CDR3 DNA reads TGCAGCGTTGAGGCTGGAAACACCATATATTTT. As protein: CSVEAGNTIYF.

The genes are TRBV27 and TRBJ2-2; unclear D gene. The CDR3 has 15 amino acids. Germline lookup yields CDR1 MNHEY and CDR2 SMNVEV (reference sequence). V was clipped by 2 bases and J by 2 bases, with 9 bases between them. The CDR3 coding sequence is TGTGCCAGCAGTTTACGGGCAATAAACACCGGGGAGCTGTTTTTT. Translated: CASSLRAINTGELFF.

The chain is built from TRBV7-3 and TRBJ2-2, with D possibly matching TRBD2 (5 bases). Germline assignment: CDR1 SGHTA and CDR2 FQGTGA. The CDR3 sequence is 12 residues long. Trimming stripped 5 bases from V and 7 bases from J, with 8 bases between. The CDR3 region is CASSPGGGELFF. The CDR3 DNA is TGTGCCAGCAGCCCTGGAGGCGGGGAGCTGTTTTTT. The full variable domain, with the rest looked up from reference TRBV7-3 and TRBJ2-2, is GAGVSQTPSNKVTEKGKYVELRCDPISGHTALYWYRQSLGQGPEFLIYFQGTGAADDSGLPNDRFFAVRPEGSVSTLKIQRTERGDSAVYLCASSPGGGELFFGEGSRLTVL.

V usage is TRBV15 and J usage is TRBJ2-7; D assignment may be TRBD1 or TRBD2 (5 bases each). CDR3 length: 15 amino acids. V lost 0 bases, J lost 2 bases, and 11 bases lay in between. The germline V gene encodes CDR1 LNHNV and CDR2 YYDKDF (reference sequence). The DNA for the CDR3 is TGTGCCACCAGCAGAGATCTGGGGGTAACCTACGAGCAGTACTTC. Translating it yields CATSRDLGVTYEQYF.

The chain joins TRBV5-1 to TRBJ2-3; no firm D call. The CDR3 spans 12 residues. V dropped 2 bases and J dropped 4 bases, with 5 bases sitting between them. CDR1 and CDR2 (germline): SGHRS, YFSETQ. CDR3 sequence reads: CASSFSADTQYF. CDR3 nucleotide sequence: TGCGCCAGCAGCTTCAGCGCAGATACGCAGTATTTT.

The V gene is TRBV4-2, the J gene TRBJ1-1, with TRBD1 matching 10 bases. This CDR3 contains 17 residues. V shed 4 bases, J shed 1 base, and the junction held 9 bases outside the gene matches. Germline CDR1 is LGHNA and CDR2 is YNFKEQ. Written as DNA, the CDR3 is TGTGCCAGCAGCCGCCGGACAGGGGGGATTCAGAACACTGAAGCTTTCTTT. Residues: CASSRRTGGIQNTEAFF.

The chain couples TRBV19 to TRBJ2-1, with a tentative D call TRBD1 (6 bases). CDR3 length: 14 residues. Germline V gene sequence: CDR1 LNHDA, CDR2 SQIVND (reference sequence). V was trimmed by 1 base and J by 9 bases, leaving 13 bases between them. CDR3 region: CASSIGQGKGEQFF. CDR3 DNA sequence: TGTGCCAGTAGTATAGGCCAGGGGAAGGGTGAGCAGTTCTTC.

The V gene is TRBV7-2, the J gene TRBJ1-2; TRBD1 might be the D (5 bases). This CDR3 has 15 residues. V was clipped by 2 bases and J by 8 bases, with 18 bases between them. CDR1 SGHTA and CDR2 FQGNSA come from the germline V gene. Written as DNA, the CDR3 is TGTGCCAGCAGCTTAAAGGCCGAGGGGATAGGGGGCTACACCTTC. Protein sequence: CASSLKAEGIGGYTF. The full variable domain, completed using reference TRBV7-2 and TRBJ1-2, is GAGVSQSPSNKVTEKGKDVELRCDPISGHTALYWYRQSLGQGLEFLIYFQGNSAPDKSGLPSDRFSAERTGGSVSTLTIQRTQQEDSAVYLCASSLKAEGIGGYTFGSGTRLTVV.

The chain couples TRBV6-5 to TRBJ2-7, with unresolved D. From germline, CDR1 is MNHEY and CDR2 SVGAGI. V shed 6 bases and J shed 0 bases, with 6 bases lying between them. This CDR3 has 12 residues. In DNA, the CDR3 is TGTGCCAGCAGGTCAACCTCCTACGAGCAGTACTTC. Protein sequence: CASRSTSYEQYF.

This chain uses TRBV28 with TRBJ1-6, with D unresolved. CDR3 size: 15 residues. Germline assignment: CDR1 MDHEN and CDR2 SYDVKM. Between the trimmed V and J ends, which lost 0 bases and 7 bases, there was a span of 10 bases. The CDR3 reads CASSLWGSLNSPLHF. As DNA, the CDR3 is TGTGCCAGCAGTTTATGGGGATCATTAAATTCACCCCTCCACTTT.

The rearrangement joins TRBV18 to TRBJ1-2; 8 bases align to TRBD1. This CDR3 is built from 14 residues. Germline CDR1 and CDR2: KGHSH and LQKENI. Germline trimming cut 5 bases from V and 5 bases from J; bases unmatched to any gene: 7. The CDR3 protein is CASSLVQGEYGYTF. The DNA for the CDR3 is TGTGCCAGCTCATTGGTACAGGGGGAATATGGCTACACCTTC.

V gene TRBV2 combines with J gene TRBJ1-1, with D unresolved. Trimming left V 6 bases short and J 6 bases short, with 14 bases between. CDR1 is SNHLY, CDR2 FYNNEI, per germline. This CDR3 spans 13 amino acids. The CDR3: CASSADLQAEAFF. The CDR3 DNA reads as TGTGCCAGCAGCGCGGACCTCCAGGCTGAAGCTTTCTTT.

This chain uses TRBV30 with TRBJ1-2; 7 nucleotides line up with TRBD1. V lost 3 bases to trimming and J lost 7 bases; unmatched junction nucleotides: 8. Germline-derived CDR1 and CDR2 are GTSNPN and SVGIG (reference sequence). CDR3 length: 13 residues. CDR3: CAWSANRGGGYTF. DNA of the CDR3: TGTGCCTGGAGCGCCAACAGGGGTGGTGGCTACACCTTC. Together with reference TRBV30 and TRBJ1-2, the CDR3 gives the full variable domain: SQTIHQWPATLVQPVGSPLSLECTVEGTSNPNLYWYRQAAGRGLQLLFYSVGIGQISSEVPQNLSASRPQDRQFILSSKKLLLSDSGFYLCAWSANRGGGYTFGSGTRLTVV.

The chain joins TRBV3-1 (or the pseudogene TRBV3-2) to TRBJ2-5, with D perhaps matching TRBD1 or TRBD2 (5 bases each). Germline CDR1 reads LGHDT; CDR2 reads YNNKEL (reference sequence). V shed 0 bases and J shed 5 bases, with 22 bases lying between them. This CDR3 comprises 18 residues. CDR3 coding DNA: TGTGCCAGCAGCCAAGATTACGGGGCGGCCAGGGTCACGGAGACCCAGTACTTC. It translates to CASSQDYGAARVTETQYF.